Listed below are T cell receptor beta chains from one sample, sequenced in a study of Ad26.COV2.S vaccination and SARS-CoV-2 variants. Measured with immunoSEQ multiplex PCR; TCRdb has only the in-frame clones, and not every one. The sample lists approximately 350,000 clones, around 87% occurring once. This material consisted of peripheral blood, taken in a trial of Ad26.COV2.S vaccine versus placebo. The receptors were gathered from a person between 18 and 65 years old who received the Ad26.COV2.S COVID-19 vaccine or a placebo. Both conserved end residues are part of each CDR3. Fields, in order: D gene, clone size, J gene, V gene, CDR3 DNA, CDR3 protein. D genes are given only for firm matches. Clone size is given for some rows only: seen once, a few or many times, or a class if the clone is expanded.

d_gene: .; abundance: few; j_gene: TRBJ1-1; v_gene: TRBV7-9; CDR3nt: TGTGCCAGCAGCCCTCTGGGAGCCAACGAAGCTTTCTTT; CDR3aa: CASSPLGANEAFF
d_gene: .; abundance: few; j_gene: TRBJ2-7; v_gene: TRBV30; CDR3nt: TGTGCCTGGGCGGACGGTAGATACTACGAGCAGTACTTC; CDR3aa: CAWADGRYYEQYF
d_gene: TRBD2; abundance: .; j_gene: TRBJ2-2; v_gene: TRBV10-3; CDR3nt: TGTGCCATCAGTGAGTCCGGGGGGGCCCTGCCCGGGGAGCTGTTTTTT; CDR3aa: CAISESGGALPGELFF
d_gene: TRBD2; abundance: .; j_gene: TRBJ2-1; v_gene: TRBV7-6; CDR3nt: TGTGCCAGCAGCTTAGTTGTGCTAGCGGGGCCATACAATGAGCAGTTCTTC; CDR3aa: CASSLVVLAGPYNEQFF
d_gene: .; abundance: .; j_gene: TRBJ1-5; v_gene: TRBV30; CDR3nt: TGTGCCTGGAGAAGGGACAATCAGCCCCAGCATTTT; CDR3aa: CAWRRDNQPQHF
d_gene: .; abundance: .; j_gene: TRBJ1-2; v_gene: TRBV10-3; CDR3nt: TGTGCCATCAGTGACAGCTATGGCTACACCTTC; CDR3aa: CAISDSYGYTF
d_gene: .; abundance: .; j_gene: TRBJ1-4; v_gene: TRBV12-3/TRBV12-4; CDR3nt: TGTGCCAGCAGTTTAGGGACGGCCGAAAAACTGTTTTTT; CDR3aa: CASSLGTAEKLFF
d_gene: .; abundance: .; j_gene: TRBJ1-2; v_gene: TRBV19; CDR3nt: TGTGCCAGTAGTATAGGGGGCCCCCTCTATGGCTACACCTTC; CDR3aa: CASSIGGPLYGYTF
d_gene: TRBD1; abundance: .; j_gene: TRBJ2-5; v_gene: TRBV14; CDR3nt: TGTGCCAGCAGCGAAGATTGGGGGACAGTCCAAGAGACCCAGTACTTC; CDR3aa: CASSEDWGTVQETQYF
d_gene: .; abundance: .; j_gene: TRBJ2-7; v_gene: TRBV4-1; CDR3nt: TGCGCCAGCAGCCAAGGTTGGGACAGCGGGGAGCAGTACTTC; CDR3aa: CASSQGWDSGEQYF
d_gene: TRBD1; abundance: few; j_gene: TRBJ1-1; v_gene: TRBV18; CDR3nt: TGTGCCAGCTCACCAACAGGGGGAGACACTGAAGCTTTCTTT; CDR3aa: CASSPTGGDTEAFF